Listed below are T cell receptor beta chains from one sample, sequenced in a study of T cell repertoires in cytomegalovirus infection. No antigen has been assigned to these receptors. TCRdb reprocessed the reads with MiXCR, giving one entry per CDR3 protein. This sample has 570,000 or so distinct CDR3 sequences; 40% occur once, and the top ten carry 40% to 60%. The sample was cultured PBMCs, taken from culture after CMV antigen stimulation. The source is a human donor in good health (CMV status not recorded). Some clones in this sample may be carry-over from other donors' samples. The CDR3 runs from the conserved cysteine through the conserved F or W. D genes are given only for firm matches. A row's size may be missing; if present it is once, few, many or a size class.

d_call	v_call	j_call	clone_size	cdr3_nt	cdr3_aa
-	TRBV5-5	TRBJ2-7	-	TGTGCCAGCAGCTCCCGCGGCAGTCGGGAATACGAGCAGTACTTC	CASSSRGSREYEQYF
-	TRBV19	TRBJ2-1	-	TGTGCCAGTAGTATAAGAGCGACTAGCTCCTACAATGAGCAGTTCTTC	CASSIRATSSYNEQFF
-	TRBV6-8	TRBJ1-1	-	TGTGCCAGCAGTTACTCGTTGCAGGGTAACACTGAAGCTTTCTTT	CASSYSLQGNTEAFF
-	TRBV7-2	TRBJ1-5	many	TGTGCCAGCAGCTATCCCAGGGACACGGCTCAACATTTT	CASSYPRDTAQHF
-	TRBV11-2	TRBJ2-1	-	TGTGCCAGCAGCCCTTCCCCCTACGACGGAGCGAGATCCTACAATGAGCAGTTCTTC	CASSPSPYDGARSYNEQFF
TRBD1	TRBV7-6	TRBJ2-3	-	TGTGCCAGCAGCTTAGCGCGGCAGGGGGCGGAAGATACGCAGTATTTT	CASSLARQGAEDTQYF
-	TRBV7-8	TRBJ2-4	-	TGTGCCAGCAGCGTATTAGCGGTAGCCAAAAACATTCAGTACTTC	CASSVLAVAKNIQYF
-	TRBV7-6	TRBJ2-2	-	TGTGCCAGCAGCCCCTCGCCGAGGGTTCCCACCGGGGAGCTGTTTTTT	CASSPSPRVPTGELFF
TRBD1	TRBV29-1	TRBJ2-6	few	TGCAGCGTTGTGGGGCAGGGGGCTAAATCCTCTGGGGCCAACGTCCTGACTTTC	CSVVGQGAKSSGANVLTF
-	TRBV19	TRBJ2-1	-	TGTGCCAGTAACACAGGGCGTTTGGGATACGGGCAGTTCTTC	CASNTGRLGYGQFF
-	TRBV19	TRBJ1-5	-	TGTGCCAGTCAACGAAGGGACGACATGGCCCAGCATTTT	CASQRRDDMAQHF
TRBD2	TRBV7-9	TRBJ2-5	-	TGTGCCAGCAGCTCCAAAACTAGCGGAGAACAAGAGACCCAGTACTTC	CASSSKTSGEQETQYF
-	TRBV10-3	TRBJ1-3	few	TGTGCCATCAGCCGGGACCAAGCCCGGAACACCATATATTTT	CAISRDQARNTIYF
TRBD1	TRBV28	TRBJ1-1	few	TGTGCCAGCAGCCCGGGGTGGGCAGGGGGGATGAACACTGAAGCTTTCTTT	CASSPGWAGGMNTEAFF
-	TRBV20-1	TRBJ2-5	-	TGCAGTGCCCCCAGGAGAGGGGAAGTCCAAGAGACCCAGTACTTC	CSAPRRGEVQETQYF